This TCR beta chain was sequenced in a study of shared clonotypes between healthy human individuals. Across the whole study: Three plates were used per donor for CD4 naive, three for CD4 memory, two for CD8 naive and one for CD8 memory.

Study-level results: It was the few donors that limited the genetic and exposure-history diversity represented. Larger estimated richness was generally seen in naive subsets than in memory subsets.

Libraries were prepared by immunoSEQ multiplex PCR; TCRdb keeps only in-frame clonotypes and omits some of them. The table lists around 2.5 million clones, under 95% of them singletons. Healthy and HIV-negative, the adult donors had no recent acute infections or vaccinations. Trimming shortened V by 3 bases and J by 4 bases, and 12 bases separated the two germline ends. Germline lookup yields CDR1 MDHEN and CDR2 SYDVKM. The CDR3 sequence is 15 residues long. Note on this clone: What it binds is not known.

Sample: naive CD4+ T cells from PBMCs. Subset denoted: CD45RA+ positively selected. This TCR derives from a man younger than 35 in good health. Some clones in this sample may be carry-over from other donors' samples. This chain joins TRBV28 and TRBJ2-2; possibly TRBD1 for D (6 bases). CDR3 region: CASSLTGMGTGELFF. The CDR3 DNA reads TGTGCCAGCAGTTTGACAGGCATGGGCACCGGGGAGCTGTTTTTT.